These 32 T cell receptor beta chains were all obtained from the same sample, sequenced in a study of T cells after yellow fever vaccination. A single record per CDR3 protein comes from TCRdb applying MiXCR to the 5' RACE reads. The sample carries around 500,000 distinct CDR3 sequences, 21% recorded once. The source material was PBMCs, sampled about 20 days after the first yellow fever vaccination. The receptors come from a man aged 18 to 29 who received the YFV17D yellow fever vaccine.

This chain joins TRBV28 and TRBJ1-4; D call uncertain. V was clipped by 7 bases and J by 3 bases, with 12 bases between them. The CDR3 covers 14 residues. Germline CDR1 is MDHEN and CDR2 is SYDVKM. CDR3 DNA sequence: TGTGCCAGCATCCCTCAACGGTCTAATGAAAAACTGTTTTTT. Amino acid sequence: CASIPQRSNEKLFF.

This clonotype was seen more than once but under ten times. The chain recombines TRBV7-3 with TRBJ2-5, with D tentatively TRBD2 (6 bases). From germline, CDR1 is SGHTA and CDR2 FQGTGA. Trimming removed 2 bases at V and 4 bases at J, with 14 bases between. There are 15 residues in the CDR3. CDR3 residues: CASSLGVGGSETQYF. CDR3 nucleotide sequence: TGTGCCAGCAGCTTAGGGGTTGGGGGGTCAGAGACCCAGTACTTC.

In its sample, this clonotype was seen a few times. The CDR3 DNA follows: TGTGCCAGCAGTCCCAGGGGGTCCACCTACGAGCAGTACTTC. This sequence encodes CASSPRGSTYEQYF. The V and J genes are TRBV6-1 and TRBJ2-7, with 7 bases that match TRBD1. Germline loops: CDR1 MNHNS, CDR2 SASEGT. After removal of 5 bases from V and 2 bases from J, the junction contained 6 bases not matched to a gene. The CDR3 length is 14 residues.

This clonotype was detected a few times. The gene calls are TRBV12-3 or TRBV12-4 and TRBJ1-5; D not certain. The CDR3 covers 14 residues. Trimming pared 3 bases from V and 6 bases from J, leaving 12 bases between. For the CDR3, the DNA is TGTGCCAGCAGTTTCTTCCCCCTAGGTCAGCCCCAGCATTTT. Translated: CASSFFPLGQPQHF.

The chain recombines TRBV6-2 or TRBV6-3 with TRBJ1-1, with a tentative D call TRBD1 (5 bases). The CDR3 contains 12 residues. CDR1 is MNHEY, CDR2 SVGEGT, per germline. The V end was cut by 5 bases, the J end by 11 bases, with 15 bases between. CDR3 in DNA: TGTGCCAGCAGTCCCCCGAGGGAGGGGGCTTTCTTT. Its translation is CASSPPREGAFF.

This clonotype was picked up many times. This sequence joins TRBV5-1 and TRBJ1-5; possible D gene TRBD1, 6 bases. CDR3 length equals 15 residues. V was shortened by 3 bases and J by 9 bases, with 19 bases between the two germline ends. Looked up from germline, CDR1 is SGHRS and CDR2 is YFSETQ. The CDR3 protein is CASSWDGGGDGPQHF. Written as DNA, the CDR3 is TGCGCCAGCAGCTGGGACGGGGGCGGCGATGGGCCCCAGCATTTT.

This clonotype has more than one count but fewer than ten. The J gene is TRBJ2-2, the V gene TRBV2; 7 bases map to TRBD2. V shed 5 bases, J shed 4 bases, and the junction held 7 bases outside the gene matches. The CDR3 runs 15 residues. CDR1 and CDR2 from the germline V gene are SNHLY and FYNNEI. CDR3 in DNA: TGTGCCAGCAGTAAGCTAGCGGCGCTCACCGGGGAGCTGTTTTTT. It translates to CASSKLAALTGELFF.

This clonotype has a handful of counts. The chain has TRBV12-3 or TRBV12-4 and TRBJ2-5; D uncertain. V lost 8 bases to trimming and J lost 3 bases, with 7 bases between them. The length of the CDR3 is 11 residues. CDR3 sequence: CASAEKETQYF. For the CDR3, the DNA is TGTGCCAGCGCAGAAAAAGAGACCCAGTACTTC.

This clonotype was picked up a small number of times. The chain has TRBV28 and TRBJ2-2; D uncertain. There are 11 residues in the CDR3. The V and J ends lost 5 bases and 7 bases respectively, with 5 bases between them. The germline V gene encodes CDR1 MDHEN and CDR2 SYDVKM. Written as DNA, the CDR3 is TGTGCCAGCAGTATGTACGGGGAGCTGTTTTTT. Translation gives CASSMYGELFF. Full variable domain (rest looked up from reference TRBV28 and TRBJ2-2): DVKVTQSSRYLVKRTGEKVFLECVQDMDHENMFWYRQDPGLGLRLIYFSYDVKMKEKGDIPEGYSVSREKKERFSLILESASTNQTSMYLCASSMYGELFFGEGSRLTVL.

In this sample, this clonotype turned up a few times. The rearrangement uses TRBV10-3 and TRBJ1-2; a weak D match, TRBD1 (6 bases). The V gene's germline CDR1 is ENHRY and CDR2 SYGVKD. The CDR3 extends over 14 amino acids. Trimming removed 6 bases at V and 2 bases at J, with 13 bases between. Here the CDR3 DNA reads TGTGCCATCAGCCAGACAGGTTCAAACTATGGCTACACCTTC. Translated, it gives CAISQTGSNYGYTF.

This clonotype was counted a few times. The chain is built from TRBV4-1 and TRBJ1-2, with TRBD1 as a possible D gene (5 bases). Germline V gene sequence: CDR1 MGHRA, CDR2 YSYEKL. V was cut by 2 bases and J by 0 bases, with 10 bases left in between. The CDR3 is 15 residues long. CDR3 nucleotide sequence: TGCGCCAGCAGCCAAACGGACATCGCTAACTATGGCTACACCTTC. Its protein is CASSQTDIANYGYTF.

This clonotype was found a few times. This chain links TRBV20-1 with TRBJ2-7; D is uncertain. V was pared by 3 bases and J by 2 bases, with 2 bases between. The CDR3 covers 10 residues. Germline CDR1 is DFQATT and CDR2 is SNEGSKA (reference sequence). For the CDR3, the DNA is TGCAGTGCTAGCCCCTACGAGCAGTACTTC. It translates to CSASPYEQYF.

This rearrangement joins TRBV20-1 to TRBJ1-5; D gene unclear. V gave up 2 bases and J gave up 4 bases, with 12 bases separating them. The CDR3 sequence is 14 residues long. CDR1 and CDR2 (germline): DFQATT, SNEGSKA (reference sequence). The CDR3 coding sequence is TGCAGTGCTAGAAGCTGGGGAGGAAATCAGCCCCAGCATTTT. It translates to CSARSWGGNQPQHF.

As DNA, the CDR3 is TGTGCCAGCAGTTTCCGCAGGGTTGTGGAGGAGACCCAGTACTTC. Amino acid sequence: CASSFRRVVEETQYF. The chain employs TRBV6-5 and TRBJ2-5, with a possible D match to TRBD1 (5 bases). V shed 4 bases and J shed 5 bases, with 17 bases lying between them. The germline CDR1 and CDR2 sequences are MNHEY and SVGAGI. The CDR3 is made up of 15 amino acids.

The chain employs TRBV7-9 and TRBJ2-5; D could derive from TRBD1 or TRBD2 (6 bases each). Trimming took off 9 bases at V and 3 bases at J, with 20 bases between the two ends. CDR1 and CDR2 (germline): SEHNR, FQNEAQ (reference sequence). The CDR3 contains 15 residues. This CDR3 reads CASVTGHGGKETQYF. CDR3 coding DNA: TGTGCCAGTGTAACAGGGCACGGCGGGAAAGAGACCCAGTACTTC.

This clonotype was observed a few times. This chain links TRBV29-1 with TRBJ2-1, with a tentative D call TRBD1 (5 bases). V dropped 5 bases and J dropped 6 bases, with 14 bases sitting between them. The CDR3 spans 13 residues. Germline-derived CDR1 and CDR2 are SQVTM and ANQGSEA. Here the CDR3 reads CSVPPQGRNEQFF. The CDR3 nucleotides are TGCAGCGTTCCCCCCCAGGGTCGCAATGAGCAGTTCTTC.

The chain carries TRBV6-5 and TRBJ2-3, with a tentative D call TRBD1 (6 bases). Germline V gene data show CDR1 as MNHEY and CDR2 as SVGAGI. The CDR3 loop spans 12 amino acids. V was pared by 2 bases and J by 7 bases, with 7 bases between. The CDR3 reads CASSYDRYTQYF. For the CDR3, the DNA is TGTGCCAGCAGTTACGACAGGTATACGCAGTATTTT.

The rearrangement uses TRBV11-2 and TRBJ2-3, with 8 bases that match TRBD1. Germline V CDR1 and CDR2: SGHAT, FQNNGV. The CDR3 is 15 residues long. V gave up 4 bases and J gave up 2 bases; unmatched junction bases: 5. The CDR3 reads CASSWRQGNTDTQYF. In DNA form, the CDR3 reads TGTGCCAGCAGCTGGAGACAGGGGAACACAGATACGCAGTATTTT.

The rearrangement joins TRBV20-1 to TRBJ2-5, with 8 positions matching TRBD2. The V gene end was trimmed by 0 bases and the J gene end by 5 bases; junction bases not matched to a gene: 8. This CDR3 contains 15 residues. CDR1 and CDR2 from the germline V gene are DFQATT and SNEGSKA (reference sequence). The CDR3 sequence is CSARDQAGDGETQYF. The CDR3 DNA reads TGCAGTGCTAGAGATCAAGCGGGGGACGGGGAGACCCAGTACTTC.

This rearrangement joins TRBV6-1 to TRBJ1-1; D may be TRBD1 (5 bases). Germline-derived CDR1 and CDR2 are MNHNS and SASEGT. Between the trimmed V and J ends, which lost 7 bases and 11 bases, there was a span of 20 bases. The CDR3 sequence is 13 residues long. The DNA for the CDR3 is TGTGCCAGCACCCTCCAGGAAGGGGCAACGGCTTTCTTT. Translation gives CASTLQEGATAFF.

The chain joins TRBV4-1 to TRBJ2-1, with TRBD1 identical over 8 bases. The trim removed 0 bases at V and 3 bases at J, leaving 13 bases unmatched. The CDR3 sequence is 19 residues long. Germline V lookup: CDR1 MGHRA, CDR2 YSYEKL. The CDR3 here is CASSQDRQGAVFSYNEQFF. In nucleotides, the CDR3 is TGCGCCAGCAGCCAAGATAGGCAGGGGGCGGTTTTTAGCTACAATGAGCAGTTCTTC.

This chain links TRBV5-1 with TRBJ1-6; TRBD1 is a possible D gene (5 bases). Germline values: CDR1 SGHRS, CDR2 YFSETQ. The length of the CDR3 is 16 residues. V was shortened by 1 base and J by 7 bases, with 15 bases between the two germline ends. CDR3 bases: TGCGCCAGCAGCTTGTTTCAGGGTTCGAGGAATTCACCCCTCCACTTT. It yields the protein CASSLFQGSRNSPLHF. The variable domain in full, with the rest retrieved from reference TRBV5-1 and TRBJ1-6, is KAGVTQTPRYLIKTRGQQVTLSCSPISGHRSVSWYQQTPGQGLQFLFEYFSETQRNKGNFPGRFSGRQFSNSRSEMNVSTLELGDSALYLCASSLFQGSRNSPLHFGNGTRLTVT.

In its sample, this clonotype was seen a few times. The chain recombines TRBV4-3 with TRBJ2-6; maybe TRBD1 (6 bases). The CDR3 is 18 amino acids. V was cut by 0 bases and J by 4 bases, with 16 bases left in between. Germline loops: CDR1 LGHNA, CDR2 YSLEER. CDR3 coding DNA: TGCGCCAGCAGCCAAGATAGTACAGGGTTGAGGGGGGCCAACGTCCTGACTTTC. This translates into CASSQDSTGLRGANVLTF.

This chain joins TRBV12-3 or TRBV12-4 and TRBJ2-1; 10 bases align to TRBD2. This CDR3 comprises 15 residues. The V and J ends lost 6 bases and 9 bases, in that order; junction bases with no gene match: 11. As DNA, the CDR3 is TGTGCCAGCAGAAAAAGAGCGGGGGGGCTTAGTGAGCAGTTCTTC. It encodes CASRKRAGGLSEQFF.

This clonotype has just a few counts. V and J are TRBV12-3 or TRBV12-4 and TRBJ1-5; possibly TRBD1 for D (6 bases). The CDR3 covers 14 residues. Trimming removed 3 bases at V and 5 bases at J, with 11 bases between. Here the CDR3 reads CASSFSQGHQPQHF. CDR3 bases: TGTGCCAGCAGTTTTAGTCAGGGGCATCAGCCCCAGCATTTT.

This chain links TRBV3-1 with TRBJ2-3; D possibly corresponds to TRBD2 (6 bases). CDR1 and CDR2 from the germline V gene are LGHDT and YNNKEL (reference sequence). The CDR3 is 16 residues long. V was pared by 4 bases and J by 4 bases, with 18 bases between. This chain's CDR3 is CASSPAPGTAPDTQYF. In DNA form, the CDR3 reads TGTGCCAGCAGCCCAGCTCCCGGGACTGCACCAGATACGCAGTATTTT.

The sample holds a few counts of this clonotype. V and J are TRBV2 and TRBJ2-1; weak D call: TRBD2 (7 bases). The V gene's germline CDR1 is SNHLY and CDR2 FYNNEI. This CDR3 region has 14 residues. The V and J ends lost 3 bases and 7 bases respectively, with 13 bases between them. The CDR3 protein is CASSDRGAGNEQFF. CDR3 coding DNA: TGTGCCAGCAGTGACCGGGGGGCCGGGAATGAGCAGTTCTTC.

This clonotype was counted between two and nine times. The chain recombines TRBV6-1 with TRBJ2-4; the D call may be TRBD1 or TRBD2 (5 bases each). The germline V gene has CDR1 MNHNS and CDR2 SASEGT. The CDR3 length is 18 residues. V was cut by 6 bases and J by 0 bases, with 21 bases left in between. The CDR3 loop is CASRRRDEYTVAKNIQYF. Written as DNA, the CDR3 is TGTGCCAGCAGACGCCGGGACGAGTATACAGTAGCCAAAAACATTCAGTACTTC.

On this clonotype itself: An end of the junction does not agree with germline; a read error may underlie this. This chain uses TRBV20-1 with TRBJ1-5, with 9 bases matching TRBD1. The CDR3 is 19 amino acids. Germline CDR1 is DFQATT and CDR2 is SNEGSKA (reference sequence). Here the CDR3 DNA reads TGCTGTGCTAGACAATGGGGACAGGGACCCGAAACAGTCAATCAGCCCCAGCATTTT. As protein: CCARQWGQGPETVNQPQHF.

The chain couples TRBV24-1 to TRBJ1-5, with 7 bases identical to TRBD1. Germline V CDR1 and CDR2: KGHDR, SFDVKD. V was pared by 4 bases and J by 6 bases, with 8 bases of the junction left unmatched. The CDR3 covers 15 residues. DNA for the CDR3: TGTGCCACCAGTGAAGCCTGGCACAGGGGTCAGCCCCAGCATTTT. This sequence encodes CATSEAWHRGQPQHF.

This chain joins TRBV7-6 and TRBJ2-3, with 8 bases that match TRBD1. The ends lost 3 bases at V and 1 base at J; junction bases unmatched: 3. In germline, CDR1 is SGHVS, CDR2 FNYEAQ. The CDR3 runs 15 residues. DNA for the CDR3: TGTGCCAGCAGCTTTACAGGGGGACGCACAGATACGCAGTATTTT. Its protein is CASSFTGGRTDTQYF.

The rearrangement joins TRBV28 to TRBJ2-1, with 9 bases identical to TRBD1. Unmatched junction bases numbered 6, after V lost 2 bases and J lost 4 bases. This CDR3 has 16 residues. CDR1 MDHEN and CDR2 SYDVKM come from the germline V gene. The CDR3 is CASSLENRGPYNEQFF. The CDR3 region has the DNA TGTGCCAGCAGTTTAGAGAACAGGGGGCCATACAATGAGCAGTTCTTC.